This TCR beta chain is from a study of CD8+ T cells in alopecia areata. Study information: Patients in the treated group were given tofacitinib by mouth, 5 to 10 mg twice a day. Percentage of affected scalp area was the basis on which treated patients' severity was scored. Broader study findings: Scalp samples also yield sequences of resident alphabeta T cells from normal skin. Both scalp clonality and the expanded CD8+ clones among the top 100 showed a significant decrease with tofacitinib.

Comments on this clone: The target antigen is unknown.

Following extraction, RNA underwent reverse transcription to cDNA, which served as the sequencing template. This table comes from immunoSEQ multiplex PCR, and its TCRdb copy is limited to in-frame clones, with some not included. The repertoire consists of over 120,000 clones, with about 59% occurring once and the leading ten covering 15%. V was cut by 1 base and J by 4 bases, with 11 bases left in between. The CDR3 runs to 15 residues. CDR1 SGHNT and CDR2 YYREEE come from the germline V gene (reference sequence). Treatment specified: oral pan-JAK inhibitor, 5-10 mg twice daily. The chain combines TRBV5-4 with TRBJ2-2; TRBD1 might be the D (5 bases). The TCR originated in a human donor with alopecia areata. The material sequenced was CD8+ T cells sorted from blood, taken at week 4, from a patient treated with tofacitinib. CDR3 region: CASSLKGRGTGELFF. CDR3 nucleotide sequence: TGTGCCAGCAGCTTGAAGGGAAGGGGCACCGGGGAGCTGTTTTTT.